Listed below are T cell receptor beta chains from one sample, sequenced in a study of blood T cell repertoires in COVID-19. Libraries were prepared by immunoSEQ multiplex PCR; TCRdb keeps only in-frame clonotypes and omits some of them. The table has around 300,000 clones, 85% seen once. Material for sequencing was PBMCs or T cells enriched from blood (not recorded which). These receptors were obtained from a woman aged 45 to 65 who had recovered from COVID-19. Both conserved end residues are part of each CDR3. D genes are given only for firm matches. Size tells how often a clone was seen (once, few, many) or the class of an expanded clone, and some rows leave it out.

D	length	V	J	size	CDR3	DNA
-	11	TRBV2	TRBJ1-2	-	CARAGAHLSTF	TGTGCCAGGGCGGGAGCCCACCTAAGTACCTTC
TRBD1	14	TRBV6-5	TRBJ2-7	-	CASSTDRVNYEQYF	TGTGCCAGCAGTACCGACAGGGTCAACTACGAGCAGTACTTC
TRBD1	19	TRBV2	TRBJ1-6	-	CASSHQPGQGIAYNSPLHF	TGTGCCAGCAGCCATCAGCCGGGACAGGGGATCGCTTATAATTCACCCCTCCACTTT
-	16	TRBV7-7	TRBJ2-5	-	CASSLSGANPQETQYF	TGTGCCAGCAGCCTATCAGGGGCGAACCCCCAAGAGACCCAGTACTTC
-	15	TRBV11-2	TRBJ1-2	once	CASSLDFRGSYGYTF	TGTGCCAGCAGCTTAGACTTTCGGGGTAGCTATGGCTACACCTTC
TRBD1	16	TRBV27	TRBJ1-2	few	CASSPRQGRGGYGYTF	TGTGCCAGCAGTCCACGACAGGGAAGAGGCGGCTATGGCTACACCTTC
-	15	TRBV5-1	TRBJ1-3	once	CASSPLQGSGNTIYF	TGCGCCAGCAGCCCTTTGCAGGGATCTGGAAACACCATATATTTT
-	16	TRBV7-2	TRBJ1-4	-	CASSLASGLTNEKLFF	TGTGCCAGCAGCTTAGCGTCAGGGTTGACTAATGAAAAACTGTTTTTT
TRBD2	17	TRBV28	TRBJ2-5	-	CASRLNLAGGPQETQYF	TGTGCCAGCCGACTTAATCTAGCGGGGGGTCCCCAAGAGACCCAGTACTTC
TRBD2	17	TRBV11-3	TRBJ2-1	-	CASSLGLPGGPHNEQFF	TGTGCCAGCAGCTTAGGTCTCCCGGGGGGGCCGCACAATGAGCAGTTCTTC
TRBD1	18	TRBV12-5	TRBJ2-3	few	CASGLDLFRDRGMVTQYF	TGTGCTAGTGGTTTGGATCTCTTCCGGGACAGGGGGATGGTCACGCAGTATTTT
TRBD1	15	TRBV11-2	TRBJ1-6	few	CASRRQGSNNSPLHF	TGTGCCAGCAGACGACAGGGGAGTAATAATTCACCCCTCCACTTT
TRBD2	13	TRBV5-4	TRBJ2-2	-	CASGAGLTGELFF	TGTGCCAGTGGAGCGGGATTAACCGGGGAGCTGTTTTTT
TRBD1	15	TRBV4-1	TRBJ1-5	few	CASSLGTGGNQPQHF	TGCGCCAGCAGCTTAGGGACAGGGGGCAATCAGCCCCAGCATTTT
-	12	TRBV5-6	TRBJ1-1	few	CASSNTGLRAFF	TGTGCCAGCAGCAATACAGGGTTGCGAGCTTTCTTT
-	16	TRBV15	TRBJ2-7	once	CATSRNVQGPTYEQYF	TGTGCCACCAGCAGAAATGTTCAGGGCCCCACCTACGAGCAGTACTTC
-	15	TRBV21-1	TRBJ1-1	-	CASSLHRDENTEAFF	TGTGCCAGCAGCCTACACAGGGATGAAAACACTGAAGCTTTCTTT